These 11 T cell receptor beta chains were sequenced from one sample in a study of CD8 T cells in ankylosing spondylitis. Whole-study results and caveats: Blood from ankylosing spondylitis patients appeared to carry a characteristic roughly eight-variant TCR beta motif.

No antigen has been identified for these receptors. One entry per CDR3 protein results from TCRdb running MiXCR on the 5' RACE reads. The sample consists of a few hundred thousand distinct CDR3 sequences, 10% to 15% of them appearing once. The sample taken for sequencing was blood, either unsorted or a sorted T cell fraction (not recorded which). These receptors were collected from a male donor with ankylosing spondylitis.

This clonotype was counted only a few times. The chain recombines TRBV27 with TRBJ1-2, with D unresolved. The germline V and J ends were trimmed by 7 bases and 6 bases, with 24 bases remaining between them. Germline V lookup: CDR1 MNHEY, CDR2 SMNVEV (reference sequence). This CDR3 is 16 amino acids long. This CDR3 reads CASTPSTGEVAHGYTF. The CDR3 bases are TGTGCCAGCACCCCATCGACGGGAGAGGTTGCCCATGGCTACACCTTC.

This CDR3 reads CSVPSGASGSSGNEQFF. CDR3 DNA sequence: TGCAGCGTCCCATCTGGGGCTAGCGGGAGTAGTGGCAATGAGCAGTTCTTC. V gene TRBV29-1 combines with J gene TRBJ2-1; TRBD2 aligns across 10 bases. V gave up 6 bases and J gave up 6 bases; unmatched junction bases: 17. There are 17 residues in the CDR3. Germline V gene data show CDR1 as SQVTM and CDR2 as ANQGSEA.

Only a few counts were recorded for this clonotype. The DNA of the CDR3 is TGTGCCAGCAGCCGACGGGGACTGTCGAGCTCCTACAATGAGCAGTTCTTC. Its protein is CASSRRGLSSSYNEQFF. The chain is built from TRBV11-3 and TRBJ2-1, with D possibly TRBD2 on 6 matching bases. This CDR3 is 17 amino acids long. Germline CDR1 and CDR2: SGHNT and YENEEA. Trimming stripped 5 bases from V and 0 bases from J, with 17 bases between.

The table lists this clonotype with a few counts. The chain uses TRBV7-8 and TRBJ2-3, with D tentatively TRBD1 (5 bases). The V gene lost 5 bases and the J gene lost 3 bases, with 18 bases spanning the gap. The CDR3 consists of 16 residues. Germline CDR1 SGHVS, CDR2 FQNEAQ. The CDR3: CASSLGAPLGTDTQYF. CDR3 coding DNA: TGTGCCAGCAGCCTAGGGGCTCCGTTGGGTACAGATACGCAGTATTTT.

Notes on this clonotype: Just one base apart from a much larger clone, this may be a read error. The rearrangement joins TRBV10-2 to TRBJ1-5; no clear D. Germline-derived CDR1 and CDR2 are WSHSY and SAAADI. This CDR3 region has 13 residues. The CDR3 DNA reads as TGCGACAGCAGTGAGATGCGGAATCAGCCCCAGCATTTT. It translates to CDSSEMRNQPQHF.

The table lists this clonotype with a few counts. This rearrangement joins TRBV14 to TRBJ2-7; D is undetermined. V gave up 3 bases and J gave up 3 bases, with 9 bases separating them. Germline CDR1 and CDR2: SGHDN and FVKESK. This CDR3 has 13 residues. The CDR3 loop is CASSHGQSYEQYV. The CDR3, as DNA: TGTGCCAGCAGCCACGGGCAAAGCTACGAGCAGTACGTC.

The chain recombines TRBV20-1 with TRBJ1-5; D is unresolved. The CDR3 is 13 amino acids. V lost 4 bases and J 11 bases, leaving 18 bases between the germline ends. Germline CDR1 reads DFQATT; CDR2 reads SNEGSKA (reference sequence). CDR3 protein: CSATPPGPSAQHF. CDR3 bases: TGCAGTGCTACCCCTCCGGGCCCCTCGGCCCAGCATTTT.

The chain joins TRBV11-2 to TRBJ1-2; D is undetermined. Trimming took off 1 base at V and 4 bases at J, with 10 bases between the two ends. The CDR3 totals 14 residues. Germline loops: CDR1 SGHAT, CDR2 FQNNGV. In nucleotides, the CDR3 is TGTGCCAGCAGCTTAGGAGGGCCGGCCTATGGCTACACCTTC. It encodes CASSLGGPAYGYTF. Complete variable domain (other parts from reference TRBV11-2 and TRBJ1-2): EAGVAQSPRYKIIEKRQSVAFWCNPISGHATLYWYQQILGQGPKLLIQFQNNGVVDDSQLPKDRFSAERLKGVDSTLKIQPAKLEDSAVYLCASSLGGPAYGYTFGSGTRLTVV.

This clonotype appeared many times. The chain recombines TRBV12-3 or TRBV12-4 with TRBJ2-3, with 8 positions matching TRBD2. Trimming took 10 bases from V and 2 from J; bases not matched to a gene: 8. This CDR3 region has 14 residues. CDR3 DNA sequence: TGTGCCACCCAACTAGCGGCCAACACAGATACGCAGTATTTT. It specifies CATQLAANTDTQYF.

This clonotype was seen a handful of times. The chain combines TRBV7-9 with TRBJ2-5; 10 bases map to TRBD2. V dropped 2 bases and J dropped 5; count of bases not matched to a gene: 8. CDR3 length: 16 residues. Germline V CDR1 and CDR2: SEHNR, FQNEAQ (reference sequence). DNA for the CDR3: TGTGCCAGCAGCTTAAAGAGCGGGAGGGCCGGGGAGACCCAGTACTTC. Translating gives CASSLKSGRAGETQYF. Using reference TRBV7-9 and TRBJ2-5 for the parts outside the CDR3, the full variable domain is DTGVSQNPRHKITKRGQNVTFRCDPISEHNRLYWYRQTLGQGPEFLTYFQNEAQLEKSRLLSDRFSAERPKGSFSTLEIQRTEQGDSAMYLCASSLKSGRAGETQYFGPGTRLLVL.

This clonotype was found a few times. The rearrangement uses TRBV5-1 and TRBJ2-7, with 7 bases lining up with TRBD1. Germline CDR1 SGHRS, CDR2 YFSETQ. The V segment lost 2 bases and the J segment 4 bases; nucleotides outside the gene matches: 15. CDR3 length: 17 amino acids. CDR3: CASSFHPLDRVRYEQYF. The CDR3 DNA sequence: TGCGCCAGCAGCTTTCACCCTCTTGACAGGGTCAGGTACGAGCAGTACTTC.